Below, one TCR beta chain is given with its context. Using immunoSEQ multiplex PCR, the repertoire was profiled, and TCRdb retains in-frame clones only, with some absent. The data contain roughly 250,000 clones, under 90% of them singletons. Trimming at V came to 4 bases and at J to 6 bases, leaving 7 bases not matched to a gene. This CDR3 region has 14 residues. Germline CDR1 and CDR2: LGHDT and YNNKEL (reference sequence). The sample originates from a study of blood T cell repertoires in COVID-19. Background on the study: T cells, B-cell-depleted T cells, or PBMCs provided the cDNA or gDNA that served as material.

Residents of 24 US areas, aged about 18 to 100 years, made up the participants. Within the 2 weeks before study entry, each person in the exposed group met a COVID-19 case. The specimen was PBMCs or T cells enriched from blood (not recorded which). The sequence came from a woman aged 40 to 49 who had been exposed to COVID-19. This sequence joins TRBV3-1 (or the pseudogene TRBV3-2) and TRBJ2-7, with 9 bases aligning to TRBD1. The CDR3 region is CASSLSGGQGEQYF. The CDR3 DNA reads TGTGCCAGCAGCCTCTCGGGGGGACAGGGCGAGCAGTACTTC.